A selection of T cell receptor beta chains follows, all from one sample in a study of blood T cell repertoires in COVID-19. Profiling relied on immunoSEQ multiplex PCR, and the TCRdb table lists in-frame clones only, not all of them. The sample lists a few hundred thousand clones, around 89% occurring once. Material for sequencing was PBMCs or T cells enriched from blood (not recorded which). These TCRs come from a woman in her fifties or sixties in a cohort exposed to, infected with or recovered from COVID-19 (not recorded which). Both conserved end residues are part of each CDR3. A D gene is named only where the DNA matches it firmly.

13,NA,TRBJ1-2,TRBV5-1,TGCGCCAGCAGCTTGATATGGGGGGTTGGCTACACCTTC,CASSLIWGVGYTF
15,NA,TRBJ2-7,TRBV6-5,TGTGCCAGCATCCGAGTGCGGGCCCCCTCCTACGAGCAGTACTTC,CASIRVRAPSYEQYF
14,NA,TRBJ1-2,TRBV14,TGTGCCAGCAGCAACCGCCTAACAGCCTCTGGCTACACCTTC,CASSNRLTASGYTF
16,TRBD2,TRBJ2-7,TRBV18,TGTGCCAGCTCACCATCCGGACTAGCGGGAAACTACGAGCAGTACTTC,CASSPSGLAGNYEQYF
14,NA,TRBJ2-7,TRBV18,TGTGCCAGCTCACTGGCAGTGAATTCCTACGAGCAGTACTTC,CASSLAVNSYEQYF
16,TRBD1,TRBJ2-5,TRBV5-4,TGTGCCAGCAGCTTGGGGGGCGAAGGGGGCGCGGAGACCCAGTACTTC,CASSLGGEGGAETQYF
17,TRBD2,TRBJ2-2,TRBV27,TGTGCCAGCAGTTTCCGGTTGGCGGGAGCGGTCACCGGGGAGCTGTTTTTT,CASSFRLAGAVTGELFF
14,NA,TRBJ2-3,TRBV28,TGTGCCAGCAGTTTGGGGGGTTCCACAGATACGCAGTATTTT,CASSLGGSTDTQYF
14,TRBD1,TRBJ2-7,TRBV5-1,TGCGCCAGCAGCGCCACAGGGGGATCTCGCGAGCAGTACTTC,CASSATGGSREQYF
14,TRBD2,TRBJ2-1,TRBV7-9,TGTGCCAGCAGCCTAGCGGGAGAGGGCAATGAGCAGTTCTTC,CASSLAGEGNEQFF
13,TRBD1,TRBJ1-2,TRBV12-3/TRBV12-4,TGTGCCAGCAGTGTTGACAGGGAGAGGCGCTACACCTTC,CASSVDRERRYTF
13,NA,TRBJ2-1,TRBV3-1/TRBV3-2,TGTGCCAGCAGCCAAGTTCAGACCGGGGGGCAGTTCTTC,CASSQVQTGGQFF
15,TRBD1,TRBJ2-1,TRBV28,TGTGCCAGCAGCCAAGGGGGGACAGGGTACAATGAGCAGTTCTTC,CASSQGGTGYNEQFF
13,TRBD1,TRBJ1-2,TRBV5-1,TGCGCCAGCAGCCCGGACAGGGGGCCTGGCTACACCTTC,CASSPDRGPGYTF
14,NA,TRBJ2-1,TRBV6-4,TGTGCCAGCAAAACATACAGCTCCTACAATGAGCAGTTCTTC,CASKTYSSYNEQFF